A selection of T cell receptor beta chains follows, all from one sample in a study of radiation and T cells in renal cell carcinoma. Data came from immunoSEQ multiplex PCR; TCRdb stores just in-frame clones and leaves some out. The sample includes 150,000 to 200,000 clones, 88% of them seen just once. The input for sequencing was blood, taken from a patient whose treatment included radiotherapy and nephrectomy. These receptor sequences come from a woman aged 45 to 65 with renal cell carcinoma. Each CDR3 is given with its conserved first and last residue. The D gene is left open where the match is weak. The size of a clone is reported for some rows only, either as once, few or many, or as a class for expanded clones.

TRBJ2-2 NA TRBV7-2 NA CASSLDRAPNTGELFF TGTGCCAGCAGCTTAGACAGGGCACCGAACACCGGGGAGCTGTTTTTT
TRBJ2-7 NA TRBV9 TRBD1 CASSVVDRAEEQYF TGTGCCAGCAGCGTAGTGGACAGGGCCGAGGAGCAGTACTTC
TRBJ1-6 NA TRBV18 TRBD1 CASSARQGQSYNSPLHF TGTGCCAGCTCGGCTAGACAGGGGCAATCCTATAATTCACCCCTCCACTTT
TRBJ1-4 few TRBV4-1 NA CASSHGRGAGEKLFF TGCGCCAGCAGCCACGGGCGGGGGGCAGGTGAAAAACTGTTTTTT
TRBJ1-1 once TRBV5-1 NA CASSLGLGVDTEAFF TGCGCCAGCAGCTTGGGACTAGGGGTTGACACTGAAGCTTTCTTT
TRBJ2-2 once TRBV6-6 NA CAINLGDPGYTGELFF TGTGCCATCAACCTGGGGGACCCCGGGTACACCGGGGAGCTGTTTTTT
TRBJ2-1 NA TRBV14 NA CASSQWGNEQFF TGTGCCAGCAGCCAGTGGGGGAATGAGCAGTTCTTC
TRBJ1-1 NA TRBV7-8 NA CASSLPANTEAFF TGTGCCAGCAGCTTACCAGCGAACACTGAAGCTTTCTTT
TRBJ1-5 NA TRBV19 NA CASNVQGNSNQPQHF TGTGCCAGTAATGTGCAGGGTAATAGCAATCAGCCCCAGCATTTT
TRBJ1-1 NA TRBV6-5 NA CASSYNEPRSSTEAFF TGTGCCAGCAGTTACAATGAACCCAGAAGCAGCACTGAAGCTTTCTTT
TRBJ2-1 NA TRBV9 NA CASSVELRGGNEQFF TGTGCCAGCAGCGTAGAGTTGAGGGGAGGCAATGAGCAGTTCTTC
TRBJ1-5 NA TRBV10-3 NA CAISESNRGLSNQPQHF TGTGCCATCAGTGAATCTAATCGGGGTTTAAGCAATCAGCCCCAGCATTTT
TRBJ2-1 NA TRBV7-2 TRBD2 CASSRSGGPYNEQFF TGTGCCAGCAGCCGTAGCGGGGGGCCATACAATGAGCAGTTCTTC
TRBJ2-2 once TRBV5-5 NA CASSLGYRNTGELFF TGTGCCAGCAGCTTAGGATACAGGAACACCGGGGAGCTGTTTTTT
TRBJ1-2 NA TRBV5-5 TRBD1 CASSRTGGGNYGYTF TGTGCCAGCAGCAGGACAGGCGGGGGTAACTATGGCTACACCTTC
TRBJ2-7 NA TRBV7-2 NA CASSLPGAGVYEQYF TGTGCCAGCAGCTTACCGGGGGCAGGAGTGTACGAGCAGTACTTC
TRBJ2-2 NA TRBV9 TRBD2 CASSVPGGANTGELFF TGTGCCAGCAGCGTCCCGGGGGGGGCAAACACCGGGGAGCTGTTTTTT
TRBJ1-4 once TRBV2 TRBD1 CASSDGLGTGTEKLFF TGTGCCAGCAGTGATGGGTTGGGGACAGGGACTGAAAAACTGTTTTTT
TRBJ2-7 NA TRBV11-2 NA CASSPLLGQIVSYEQYF TGTGCCAGCAGCCCATTACTTGGACAAATTGTCTCCTACGAGCAGTACTTC
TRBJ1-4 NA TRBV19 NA CASSEVLNEKLFF TGTGCCAGTTCCGAGGTACTTAATGAAAAACTGTTTTTT
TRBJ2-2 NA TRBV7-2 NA CASSFGTNTGELFF TGTGCCAGCAGCTTTGGGACGAACACCGGGGAGCTGTTTTTT
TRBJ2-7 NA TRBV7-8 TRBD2 CASSPMVGLDYEQYF TGTGCCAGCAGCCCCATGGTTGGACTAGACTACGAGCAGTACTTC
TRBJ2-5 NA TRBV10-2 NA CASSAGGGTQYF TGCGCCAGCTCTGCGGGCGGTGGGACCCAGTACTTC
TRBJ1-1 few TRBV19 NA CASSMVVNTEAFF TGTGCCAGTAGTATGGTGGTGAACACTGAAGCTTTCTTT
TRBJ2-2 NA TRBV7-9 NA CASSPPEGVRKTGELFF TGTGCCAGCAGCCCACCGGAGGGTGTGCGCAAGACCGGGGAGCTGTTTTTT
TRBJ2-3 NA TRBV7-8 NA CASSLEPGRQPTDTQYF TGTGCCAGCAGCTTAGAACCCGGTCGGCAGCCTACAGATACGCAGTATTTT
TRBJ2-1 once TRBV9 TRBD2 CASSVGVAGNNEQFF TGTGCCAGCAGCGTAGGGGTAGCGGGGAACAATGAGCAGTTCTTC
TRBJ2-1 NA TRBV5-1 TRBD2 CASSPTGRTAGTSLFF TGCGCCAGCAGCCCAACCGGGCGGACAGCCGGGACTAGTCTGTTCTTC
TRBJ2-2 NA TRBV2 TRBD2 CASRLAGVAGELFF TGTGCCAGCAGGCTAGCGGGGGTTGCCGGGGAGCTGTTTTTT
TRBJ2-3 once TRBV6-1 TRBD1 CASRKQGNGADTQYF TGTGCCAGCAGAAAACAGGGGAATGGGGCAGATACGCAGTATTTT
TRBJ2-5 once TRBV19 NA CASGKLQETQYF TGTGCCAGTGGGAAACTTCAAGAGACCCAGTACTTC
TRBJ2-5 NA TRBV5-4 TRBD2 CASSPRLAGLQETQYF TGTGCCAGCAGCCCCCGACTAGCGGGTCTCCAAGAGACCCAGTACTTC
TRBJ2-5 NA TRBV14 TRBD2 CASSQFRGTRWETQYF TGTGCCAGCAGCCAATTTAGGGGGACTAGATGGGAGACCCAGTACTTC
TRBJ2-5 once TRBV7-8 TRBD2 CASSSPGAGGSGAQYF TGTGCCAGCAGCTCCCCAGGAGCGGGGGGGTCGGGGGCCCAGTACTTC
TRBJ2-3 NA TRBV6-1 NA CASSLAESTDTQYF TGTGCCAGCAGCTTAGCGGAGAGCACAGATACGCAGTATTTT
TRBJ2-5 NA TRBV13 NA CATGTRGTQYF TGTGCCACCGGAACCCGAGGGACCCAGTACTTC
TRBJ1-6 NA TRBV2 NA CASSKWNAGAGNSPLHF TGTGCCAGCAGTAAATGGAACGCGGGGGCTGGTAATTCACCCCTCCACTTT
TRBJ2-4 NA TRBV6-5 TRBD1 CAAARDRGGIQYF TGTGCCGCCGCCCGGGACAGGGGGGGCATTCAGTACTTC